The sequence of this TCR beta chain was determined in a study of blood T cell repertoires in COVID-19. Germline assignment: CDR1 LGHDT and CDR2 YNNKEL (reference sequence). The CDR3 has 16 amino acids. V shed 0 bases, J shed 4 bases, and the junction held 6 bases outside the gene matches. Clones were sequenced by immunoSEQ multiplex PCR, and TCRdb holds only the in-frame ones, with some missing. The sample yields more than 90,000 clones, around 92% seen once. This sequence originates from a man in his fifties with active COVID-19. J is TRBJ2-1 and V is TRBV3-1 (or the pseudogene TRBV3-2), with 7 nucleotides matching TRBD2. The material sequenced was peripheral blood. CDR3 in DNA: TGTGCCAGCAGCCAAGAAGGAAGCGGGGAGTACAATGAGCAGTTCTTC. Amino acid sequence: CASSQEGSGEYNEQFF.